This T cell receptor (beta chain) was captured by sequencing in a study of T cell responses to AZD1222 COVID-19 vaccine. Study conclusions and caveats: There were mostly white British donors and more females than males, and clonal diversity was possibly underestimated. Of spike-specific TCRs, nearly half reportedly target regions left unmutated in variants. Repertoire sampling happened only post peak T cell response.

About this clone itself: The antigen is unknown.

V lost 1 base and J lost 3; bases outside the gene matches: 6. This CDR3 contains 15 residues. Germline values: CDR1 SGHRS, CDR2 YFSETQ. The table came from immunoSEQ multiplex PCR; TCRdb's copy has only in-frame clones and leaves some out. Of 100,000 to 150,000 clones in the sample, roughly 90% were seen once. The TCR comes from an adult who received the MenACWY meningococcal vaccine as a control. The chain joins TRBV5-1 to TRBJ1-1, with 7 bases identical to TRBD1. Specimen: peripheral blood, collected 28 days after the second dose of the MenACWY control vaccine. The CDR3 here is CASSLFDRDDTEAFF. The CDR3 bases are TGCGCCAGCAGCTTGTTCGACAGGGATGACACTGAAGCTTTCTTT.